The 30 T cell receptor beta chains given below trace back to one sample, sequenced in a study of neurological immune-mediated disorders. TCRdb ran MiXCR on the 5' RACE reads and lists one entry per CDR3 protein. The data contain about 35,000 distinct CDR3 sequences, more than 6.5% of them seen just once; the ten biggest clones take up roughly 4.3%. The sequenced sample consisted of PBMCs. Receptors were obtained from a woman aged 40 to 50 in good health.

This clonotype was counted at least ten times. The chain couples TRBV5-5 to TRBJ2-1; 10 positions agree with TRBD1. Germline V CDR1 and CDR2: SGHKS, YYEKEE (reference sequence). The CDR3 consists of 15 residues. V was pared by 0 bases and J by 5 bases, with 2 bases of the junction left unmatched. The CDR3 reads CASSLVGQGNNEQFF. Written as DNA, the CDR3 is TGTGCCAGCAGCTTGGTGGGACAGGGGAACAATGAGCAGTTCTTC. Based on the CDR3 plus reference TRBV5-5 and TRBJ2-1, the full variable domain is DAGVTQSPTHLIKTRGQQVTLRCSPISGHKSVSWYQQVLGQGPQFIFQYYEKEERGRGNFPDRFSARQFPNYSSELNVNALLLGDSALYLCASSLVGQGNNEQFFGPGTRLTVL.

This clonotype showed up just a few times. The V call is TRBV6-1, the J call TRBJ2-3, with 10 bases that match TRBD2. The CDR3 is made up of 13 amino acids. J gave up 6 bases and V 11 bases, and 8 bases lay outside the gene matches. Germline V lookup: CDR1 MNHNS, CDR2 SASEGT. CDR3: CAVGGLAEDTQYF. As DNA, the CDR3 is TGTGCCGTTGGTGGACTAGCGGAGGATACGCAGTATTTT.

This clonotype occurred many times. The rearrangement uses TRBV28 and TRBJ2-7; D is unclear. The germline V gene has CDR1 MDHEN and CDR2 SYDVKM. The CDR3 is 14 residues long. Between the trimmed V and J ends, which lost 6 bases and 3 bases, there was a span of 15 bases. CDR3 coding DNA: TGTGCCAGCAGGGGCGACGTGACGGGCTACGAGCAGTACTTC. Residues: CASRGDVTGYEQYF.

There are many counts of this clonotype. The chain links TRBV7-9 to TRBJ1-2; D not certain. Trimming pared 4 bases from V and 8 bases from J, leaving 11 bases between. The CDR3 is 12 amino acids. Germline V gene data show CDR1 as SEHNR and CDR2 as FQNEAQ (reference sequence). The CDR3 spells CASSSLPEGYTF. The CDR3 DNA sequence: TGTGCCAGCAGCTCCCTCCCGGAGGGCTACACCTTC.

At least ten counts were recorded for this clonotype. The CDR3 DNA reads TGTGCCAGCAGCCCGCACCGAAAGCGGGAGAAGGAGCAGTTCTTC. Protein sequence: CASSPHRKREKEQFF. The chain links TRBV25-1 to TRBJ2-1; 8 bases line up with TRBD2. V shed 6 bases, J shed 10 bases, and the junction held 14 bases outside the gene matches. CDR3 length: 15 residues. The V gene's germline CDR1 is MGHDK and CDR2 SYGVNS.

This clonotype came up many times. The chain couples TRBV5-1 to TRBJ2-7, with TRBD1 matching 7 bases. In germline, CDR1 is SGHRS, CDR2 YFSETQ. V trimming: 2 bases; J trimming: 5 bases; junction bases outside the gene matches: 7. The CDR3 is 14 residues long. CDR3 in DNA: TGCGCCAGCAGCTTTTTACAGGGGACCAACGAGCAGTACTTC. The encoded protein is CASSFLQGTNEQYF.

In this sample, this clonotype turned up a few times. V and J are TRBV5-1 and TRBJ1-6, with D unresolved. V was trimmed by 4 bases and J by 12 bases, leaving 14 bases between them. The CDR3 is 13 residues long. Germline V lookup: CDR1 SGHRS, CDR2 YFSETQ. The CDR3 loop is CASSPQQDLPLHF. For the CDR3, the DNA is TGCGCCAGCAGCCCCCAGCAGGATTTACCCCTCCACTTT. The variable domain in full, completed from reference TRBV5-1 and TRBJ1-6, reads KAGVTQTPRYLIKTRGQQVTLSCSPISGHRSVSWYQQTPGQGLQFLFEYFSETQRNKGNFPGRFSGRQFSNSRSEMNVSTLELGDSALYLCASSPQQDLPLHFGNGTRLTVT.

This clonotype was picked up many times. The CDR3 DNA sequence: TGCGCCAGCAGCTCGGGCGGGAGGGGTTACCAAGAGACCCAGTACTTC. Encoded protein: CASSSGGRGYQETQYF. V is TRBV5-1 and J is TRBJ2-5; 9 nucleotides align to TRBD2. This CDR3 comprises 16 residues. Trimming cost V 3 bases and J 0 bases; bases outside gene matches: 6. Germline-derived CDR1 and CDR2 are SGHRS and YFSETQ.

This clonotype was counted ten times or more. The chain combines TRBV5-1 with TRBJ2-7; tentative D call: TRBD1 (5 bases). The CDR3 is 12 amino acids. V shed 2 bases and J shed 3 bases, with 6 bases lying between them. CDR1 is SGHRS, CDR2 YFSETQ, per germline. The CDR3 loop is CASSFDSYEQYF. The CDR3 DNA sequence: TGCGCCAGCAGCTTCGACAGCTACGAGCAGTACTTC. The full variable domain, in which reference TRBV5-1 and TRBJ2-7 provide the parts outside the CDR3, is KAGVTQTPRYLIKTRGQQVTLSCSPISGHRSVSWYQQTPGQGLQFLFEYFSETQRNKGNFPGRFSGRQFSNSRSEMNVSTLELGDSALYLCASSFDSYEQYFGPGTRLTVT.

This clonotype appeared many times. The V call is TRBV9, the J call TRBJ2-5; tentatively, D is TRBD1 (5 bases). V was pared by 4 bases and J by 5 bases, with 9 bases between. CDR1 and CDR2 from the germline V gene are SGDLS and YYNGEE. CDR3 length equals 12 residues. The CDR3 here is CASSPPGETQYF. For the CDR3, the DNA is TGTGCCAGCAGCCCTCCAGGGGAGACCCAGTACTTC.

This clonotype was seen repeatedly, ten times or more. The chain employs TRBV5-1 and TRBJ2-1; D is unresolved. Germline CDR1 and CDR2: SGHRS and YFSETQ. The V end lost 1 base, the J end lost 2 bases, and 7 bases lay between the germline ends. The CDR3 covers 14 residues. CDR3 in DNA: TGCGCCAGCAGCTTGAGGGTCCCCTACAATGAGCAGTTCTTC. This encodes CASSLRVPYNEQFF.

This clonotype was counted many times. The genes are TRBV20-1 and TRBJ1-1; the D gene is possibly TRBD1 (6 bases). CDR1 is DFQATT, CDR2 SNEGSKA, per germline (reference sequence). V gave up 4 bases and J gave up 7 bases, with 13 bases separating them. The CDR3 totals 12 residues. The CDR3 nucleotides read TGCAGTGCTACCGACAGGAGAAATGAAGCTTTCTTT. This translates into CSATDRRNEAFF.

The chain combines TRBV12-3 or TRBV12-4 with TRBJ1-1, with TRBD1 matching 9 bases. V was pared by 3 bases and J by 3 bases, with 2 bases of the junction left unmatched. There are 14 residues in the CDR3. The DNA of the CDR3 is TGTGCCAGCAGTTTTCGGACAGGGGACACTGAAGCTTTCTTT. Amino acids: CASSFRTGDTEAFF.

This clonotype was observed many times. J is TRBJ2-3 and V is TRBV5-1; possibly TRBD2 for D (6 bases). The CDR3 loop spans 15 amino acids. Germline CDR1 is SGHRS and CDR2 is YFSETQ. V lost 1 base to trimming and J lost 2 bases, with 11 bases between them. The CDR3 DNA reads TGCGCCAGCAGCTTGTGGGAGGTCGACACAGATACGCAGTATTTT. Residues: CASSLWEVDTDTQYF.

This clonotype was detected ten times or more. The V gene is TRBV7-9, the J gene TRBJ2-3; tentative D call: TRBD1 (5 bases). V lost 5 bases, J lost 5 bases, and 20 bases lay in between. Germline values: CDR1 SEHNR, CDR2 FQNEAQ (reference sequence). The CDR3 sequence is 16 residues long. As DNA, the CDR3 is TGTGCCAGCAGCCTAGACAGCGTTGCTGGTGGAGATACGCAGTATTTT. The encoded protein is CASSLDSVAGGDTQYF.

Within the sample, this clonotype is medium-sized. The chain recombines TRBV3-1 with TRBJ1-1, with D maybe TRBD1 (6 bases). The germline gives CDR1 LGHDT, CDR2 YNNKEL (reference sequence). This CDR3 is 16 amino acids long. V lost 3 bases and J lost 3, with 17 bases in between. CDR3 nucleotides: TGTGCCAGCAGCCAGGCGGACAGACCGAGGCACACTGAAGCTTTCTTT. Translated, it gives CASSQADRPRHTEAFF.

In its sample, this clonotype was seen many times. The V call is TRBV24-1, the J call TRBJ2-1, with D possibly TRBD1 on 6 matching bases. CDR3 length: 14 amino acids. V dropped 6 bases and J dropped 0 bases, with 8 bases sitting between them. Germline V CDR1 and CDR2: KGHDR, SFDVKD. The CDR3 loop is CATSRDTSYNEQFF. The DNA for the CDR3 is TGTGCCACCAGTCGGGACACCTCCTACAATGAGCAGTTCTTC.

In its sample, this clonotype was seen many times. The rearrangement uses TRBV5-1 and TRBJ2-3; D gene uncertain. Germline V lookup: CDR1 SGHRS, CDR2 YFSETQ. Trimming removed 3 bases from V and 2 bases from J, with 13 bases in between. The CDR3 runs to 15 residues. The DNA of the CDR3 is TGCGCCAGCAGCTCCGCGGACCCCTACACAGATACGCAGTATTTT. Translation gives CASSSADPYTDTQYF.

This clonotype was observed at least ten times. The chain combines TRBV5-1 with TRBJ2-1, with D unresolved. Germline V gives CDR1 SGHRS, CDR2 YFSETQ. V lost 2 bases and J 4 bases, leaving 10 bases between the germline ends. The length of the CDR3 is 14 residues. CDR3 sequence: CASSLRARYNEQFF. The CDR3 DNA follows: TGCGCCAGCAGCTTACGGGCAAGATACAATGAGCAGTTCTTC.

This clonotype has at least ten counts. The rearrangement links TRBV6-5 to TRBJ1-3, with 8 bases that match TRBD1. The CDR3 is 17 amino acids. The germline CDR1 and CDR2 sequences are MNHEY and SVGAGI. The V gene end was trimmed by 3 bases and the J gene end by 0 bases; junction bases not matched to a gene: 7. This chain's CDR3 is CASSYARTGSSGNTIYF. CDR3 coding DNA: TGTGCCAGCAGTTATGCCCGGACAGGGAGCTCTGGAAACACCATATATTTT.

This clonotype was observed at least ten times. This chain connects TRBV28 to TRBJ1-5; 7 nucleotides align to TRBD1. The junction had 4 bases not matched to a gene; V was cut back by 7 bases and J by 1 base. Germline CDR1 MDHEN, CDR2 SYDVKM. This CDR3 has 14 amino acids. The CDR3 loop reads CASNTQGSNQPQHF. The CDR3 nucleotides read TGTGCCAGCAATACACAGGGGAGCAATCAGCCCCAGCATTTT.

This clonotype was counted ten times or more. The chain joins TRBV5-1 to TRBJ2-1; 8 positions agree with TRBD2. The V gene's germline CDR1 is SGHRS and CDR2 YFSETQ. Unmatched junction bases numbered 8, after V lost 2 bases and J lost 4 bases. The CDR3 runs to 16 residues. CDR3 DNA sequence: TGCGCCAGCAGCTTTTCGGGGAGCGGGGGATACAATGAGCAGTTCTTC. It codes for CASSFSGSGGYNEQFF.

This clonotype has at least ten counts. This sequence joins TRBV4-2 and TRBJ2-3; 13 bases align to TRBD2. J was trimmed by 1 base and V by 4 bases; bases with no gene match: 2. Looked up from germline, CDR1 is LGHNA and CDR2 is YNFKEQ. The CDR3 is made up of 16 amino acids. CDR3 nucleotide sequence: TGTGCCAGCAGCCGCGGGACTAGCGGGGGCACAGATACGCAGTATTTT. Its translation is CASSRGTSGGTDTQYF.

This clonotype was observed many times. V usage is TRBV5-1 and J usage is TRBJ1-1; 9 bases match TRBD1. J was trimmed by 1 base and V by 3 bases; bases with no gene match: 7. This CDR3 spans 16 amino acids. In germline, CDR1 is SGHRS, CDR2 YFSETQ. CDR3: CASSSDRGQGNTEAFF. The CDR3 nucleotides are TGCGCCAGCAGCTCAGATAGGGGACAGGGGAACACTGAAGCTTTCTTT.

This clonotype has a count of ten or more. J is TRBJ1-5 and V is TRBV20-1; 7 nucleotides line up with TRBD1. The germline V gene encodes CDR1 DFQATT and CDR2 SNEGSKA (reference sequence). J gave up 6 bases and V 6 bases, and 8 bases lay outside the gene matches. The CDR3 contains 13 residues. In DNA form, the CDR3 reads TGCAGTGCAACCGGGCAGGGGGGTCAGCCCCAGCATTTT. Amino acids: CSATGQGGQPQHF.

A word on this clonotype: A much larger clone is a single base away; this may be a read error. CDR3 nucleotide sequence: TGTGCCAACAGTCAAACAGGACCCCAGCATTTT. Residues: CANSQTGPQHF. The chain recombines TRBV6-2 or TRBV6-3 with TRBJ1-5, with D maybe TRBD1 (5 bases). Germline CDR1 MNHEY, CDR2 SVGEGT. CDR3 length equals 11 residues.

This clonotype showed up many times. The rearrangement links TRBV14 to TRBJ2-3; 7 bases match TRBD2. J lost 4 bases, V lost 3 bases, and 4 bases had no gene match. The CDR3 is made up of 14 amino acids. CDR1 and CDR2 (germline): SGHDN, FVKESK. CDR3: CASSHAGVADTQYF. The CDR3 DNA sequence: TGTGCCAGCAGCCACGCGGGAGTTGCAGATACGCAGTATTTT.

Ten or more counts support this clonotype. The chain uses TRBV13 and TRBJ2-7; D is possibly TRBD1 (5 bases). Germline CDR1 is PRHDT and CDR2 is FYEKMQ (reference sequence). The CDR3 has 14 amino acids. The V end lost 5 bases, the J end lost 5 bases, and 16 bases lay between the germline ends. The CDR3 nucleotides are TGTGCCAGCAGCCCCCAAAGGGGATTCCACGAGCAGTACTTC. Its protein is CASSPQRGFHEQYF.

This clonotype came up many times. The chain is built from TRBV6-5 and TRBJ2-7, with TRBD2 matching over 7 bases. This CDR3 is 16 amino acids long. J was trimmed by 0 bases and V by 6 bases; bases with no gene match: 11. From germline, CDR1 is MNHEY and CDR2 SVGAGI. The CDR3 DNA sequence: TGTGCCAGCAGCCCGAGGGTCGGGGGGTTCTCCTACGAGCAGTACTTC. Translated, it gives CASSPRVGGFSYEQYF.

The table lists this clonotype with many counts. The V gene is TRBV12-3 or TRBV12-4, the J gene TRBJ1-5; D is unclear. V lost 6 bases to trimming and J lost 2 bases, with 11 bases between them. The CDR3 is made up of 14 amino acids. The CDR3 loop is CASSPDWGNQPQHF. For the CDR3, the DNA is TGTGCCAGCAGCCCTGACTGGGGCAATCAGCCCCAGCATTTT.